This TCR beta chain was sequenced for a study of cytomegalovirus exposure and HLA in healthy donors. At the level of the study: T cells numbering about 179 million yielded 90 million to 140 million unique TCR beta sequences in an earlier analysis.

CDR1 is SEHNR, CDR2 FQNEAQ, per germline (reference sequence). The J segment lost 2 bases and the V segment lost 3 bases, leaving 12 bases of the junction unmatched. This CDR3 contains 17 residues. General study points: Follow-up analysis found HLA locus-dependent TCR association rates, highest for DRB1 and lowest for HLA-C. The authors confirmed in vitro that a few CMV-associated chains were specific for CMV antigens. Productive rates of about 87% or about 30% were seen for most TCR beta V segments in an earlier analysis.

Vbeta (60) and Jbeta (13) primers were used in the PCR. Method: immunoSEQ multiplex PCR; TCRdb's copy keeps in-frame clones and lacks some. There are fewer than 200,000 clones in the sample; roughly 80% occur only once, and roughly 1.5% lies in the top ten. Comment on this clone: The antigen is not known.

This TCR derives from a woman under 30 in good health and CMV-seronegative. V is TRBV7-9 and J is TRBJ2-5; TRBD2 matches at 7 bases. The sample consisted of PBMCs. In nucleotides, the CDR3 is TGTGCCAGCAGCTTCACCTGGACTAGGGAGCCTCAAGAGACCCAGTACTTC. Its translation is CASSFTWTREPQETQYF.